Here is one TCR beta chain with its context. The antigen this receptor binds is unknown. Base quality data are lacking; no much larger clone is found one base away. Sequencing was carried out with an Illumina HiSeq 2500. Quantitative 5'-RACE with molecular barcodes was the method used to prepare the TCR beta libraries. As for the authors' bioinformatics: A new computational method based on a probabilistic model of VDJ rearrangement was used to identify disease-linked TCR variants. TCRdb reprocessing: public reads trimmed at Q25 with fastp, clones called with MiXCR, in-frame beta chains kept. Under each unique CDR3 protein, matching rows form one entry showing the most common genes and DNA. What appears here as the V and J calls and clone size reflects TCRdb's work, not the paper's. The sample contains about 420,000 distinct CDR3 sequences, approximately 20% of them found a single time. The ten largest clones take up about 16% of the sample.

Trimming removed 8 bases from V and 0 bases from J, leaving 11 bases between the germline ends. The germline V gene encodes CDR1 SGHVS and CDR2 FQNEAQ. The CDR3 runs 15 amino acids, cysteine and phenylalanine included. Only the CDR3 DNA is retained, 45 bases long and in frame from the first base. These data are taken from a study of CD8 T cells in ankylosing spondylitis (dated by TCRdb to between 2016 and 2019). About the full investigation: The study profiled T cell receptor beta repertoires in healthy donors and ankylosing spondylitis patients to find disease-linked TCR variants. In total, the full study cohort was made up of nearly 110 healthy donors and approximately 24 ankylosing spondylitis patients. Samples of peripheral blood were taken, and for ankylosing spondylitis patients, synovial fluid was collected as well.

Study-wide findings and limitations: Blood from ankylosing spondylitis patients appeared to be characterized by a TCR beta motif made up of seven or eight highly homologous amino acid variants. Some TCR beta motif variants had previously been reported in synovial fluid and blood of reactive arthritis patients, which suggested common disease-initiation mechanisms. The disease-linked clones had a CD8+ phenotype and were found at relatively low frequencies in peripheral blood. Significant enrichment of the disease-linked clones was reported in matched synovial fluid samples from ankylosing spondylitis patients.

The origin of this receptor is a male donor with ankylosing spondylitis. Rearrangement joined TRBV7-8 to TRBJ1-6, with no reliable assignment of the D segment. Specimen: blood, either unsorted or a sorted T cell fraction (not recorded which). The CDR3 loop reads CASGPDSSYNSPLHF. DNA sequence: TGTGCCAGCGGTCCGGACTCCTCCTATAATTCACCCCTCCACTTT.